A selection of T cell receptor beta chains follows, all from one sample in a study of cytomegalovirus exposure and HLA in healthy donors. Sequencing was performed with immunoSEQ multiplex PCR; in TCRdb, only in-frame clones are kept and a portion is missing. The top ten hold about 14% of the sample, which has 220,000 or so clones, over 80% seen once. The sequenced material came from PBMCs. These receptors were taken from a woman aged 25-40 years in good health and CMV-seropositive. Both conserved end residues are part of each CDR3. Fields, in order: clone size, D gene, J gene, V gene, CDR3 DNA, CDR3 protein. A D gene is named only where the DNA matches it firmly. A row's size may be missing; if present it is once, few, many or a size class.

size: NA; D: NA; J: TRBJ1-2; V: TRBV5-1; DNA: TGCGCCAGCAGCTTAACACCCACAAATCCTGGGGGCTACACCTTC; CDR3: CASSLTPTNPGGYTF
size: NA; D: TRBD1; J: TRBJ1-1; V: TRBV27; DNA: TGTGCCAGCAGTCTAGGGGGCGTGAACACTGAAGCTTTCTTT; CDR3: CASSLGGVNTEAFF
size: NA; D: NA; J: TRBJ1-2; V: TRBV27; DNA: TGTGCCAGCAGTTTAGCCGAGCTACACGGGGTCTATGGCTACACCTTC; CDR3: CASSLAELHGVYGYTF
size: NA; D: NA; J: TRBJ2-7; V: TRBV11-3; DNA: TGTGCCAGCAGCTTATTACCGGGAGTGTTATGGGACGAGCAGTACTTC; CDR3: CASSLLPGVLWDEQYF
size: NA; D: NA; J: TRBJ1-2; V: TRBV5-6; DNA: TGTGCCAGCAGCTTCCCGAGCTTGGGTTCAGGACCCGTTAACTATGGCTACACCTTC; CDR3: CASSFPSLGSGPVNYGYTF
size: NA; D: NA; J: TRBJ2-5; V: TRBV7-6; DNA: TGTGCCAGCAGCTTATTTGCCAGGGGAGAGACCCAGTACTTC; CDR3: CASSLFARGETQYF
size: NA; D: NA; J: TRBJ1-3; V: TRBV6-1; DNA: TGTGCCAGCAGTGAATCAGGGGGAAACACCATATATTTT; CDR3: CASSESGGNTIYF
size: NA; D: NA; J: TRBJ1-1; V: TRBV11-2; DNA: TGTGCCAGCAGCTTATCGGGTGAAGCTTTCTTT; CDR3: CASSLSGEAFF
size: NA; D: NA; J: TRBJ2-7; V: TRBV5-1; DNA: TGCGCCAGCAGCTTGGACCACGCCTACGAGCAGTACTTC; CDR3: CASSLDHAYEQYF
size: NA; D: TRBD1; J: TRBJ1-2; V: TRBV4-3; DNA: TGCGCCAGCAGCCGAGGGACAGGGAACGGCTACACCTTC; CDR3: CASSRGTGNGYTF
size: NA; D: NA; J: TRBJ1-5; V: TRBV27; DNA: TGTGCCAGCAGTTTCCAGGGCAGCAATCAGCCCCAGCATTTT; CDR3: CASSFQGSNQPQHF
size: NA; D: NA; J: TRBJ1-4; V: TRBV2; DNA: TGTGCCAGCAGTGAATTTCTTAAAATGTTTTTT; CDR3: CASSEFLKMFF
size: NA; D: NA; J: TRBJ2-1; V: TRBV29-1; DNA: TGCAGCGCCGGCTCAGGGGGCTCGAGCGGGAGGTTCAATGAGCAGTTCTTC; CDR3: CSAGSGGSSGRFNEQFF
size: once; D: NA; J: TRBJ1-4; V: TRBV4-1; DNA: TGCGCCAGCAGCCCCCGCAGTAATGAAAAACTGTTTTTT; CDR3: CASSPRSNEKLFF
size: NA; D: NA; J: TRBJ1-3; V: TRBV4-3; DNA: TGCGCCAGCAGCCAAGCTGGAGCGGCCTCTGGAAACACCATATATTTT; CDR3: CASSQAGAASGNTIYF
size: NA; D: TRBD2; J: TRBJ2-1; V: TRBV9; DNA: TGTGCCAGCAGCGTAGGACTAGCGGGAATATACAATGAGCAGTTCTTC; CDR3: CASSVGLAGIYNEQFF
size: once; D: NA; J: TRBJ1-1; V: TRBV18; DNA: TGTGCCAGCTCATCCACGGAGGACACTGAAGCTTTCTTT; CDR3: CASSSTEDTEAFF
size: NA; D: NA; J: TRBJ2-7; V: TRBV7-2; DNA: TGTGCCAGCAGCTTAGCGTTGAGGGATTTGAAGTACTTC; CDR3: CASSLALRDLKYF
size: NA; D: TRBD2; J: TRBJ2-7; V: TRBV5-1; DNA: TGCGCCAGCACGATAGCGGGCAGCTCCTACGAGCAGTACTTC; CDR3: CASTIAGSSYEQYF
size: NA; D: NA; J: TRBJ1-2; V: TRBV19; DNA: TGTGCCAGTCGGTTTGAAGTTCTTCCGGGGCCAGGAATGAGCTACACCTTC; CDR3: CASRFEVLPGPGMSYTF
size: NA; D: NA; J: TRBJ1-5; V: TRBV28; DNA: TGTGCCAGCAGTTTAGCTAGGGAGGATCAGCCCCAGCATTTT; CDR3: CASSLAREDQPQHF
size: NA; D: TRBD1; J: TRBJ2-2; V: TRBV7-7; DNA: TGTGCTAGCAGTCTCTCAGGGGGCGCGGCCGGGGAGCTGTTTTTT; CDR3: CASSLSGGAAGELFF
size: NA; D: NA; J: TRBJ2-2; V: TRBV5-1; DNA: TGCGCCAGCAGGATGTCGGTAGGCAGGGTAATCACCGGGGAGCTGTTTTTT; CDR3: CASRMSVGRVITGELFF
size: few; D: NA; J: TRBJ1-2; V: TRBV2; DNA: TGTGCCAGCATATGGCAGGGGACCTATGGCTACACCTTC; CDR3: CASIWQGTYGYTF
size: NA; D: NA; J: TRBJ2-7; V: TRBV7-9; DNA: TGTGCCAGCAGCTTAGCGGAATACGAGCAGTACTTC; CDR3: CASSLAEYEQYF
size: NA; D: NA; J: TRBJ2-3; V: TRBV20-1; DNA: TGCAGTGCTCGACGTGGAGATACGCAGTATTTT; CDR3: CSARRGDTQYF